This T cell receptor (beta chain) appears in the sequencing data of a study of T-cell memory formation after mild COVID-19. Germline loops: CDR1 LNHNV, CDR2 YYDKDF (reference sequence). CDR3 length: 15 residues. Trimming took off 3 bases at V and 4 bases at J, with 10 bases between the two ends. TCRdb called the 5' RACE reads again in MiXCR, with one record for every CDR3 protein. Among roughly 240,000 distinct CDR3 sequences listed, about 17% were seen once. This TCR was sampled from a man aged 18 to 29 who had mild COVID-19 (a few samples of this study predate the infection). Cell type and time point are not known. V and J are TRBV15 and TRBJ1-6; D is ambiguous. Sequencing was performed on PBMCs or a T cell subset sorted from them (not recorded which). The CDR3 nucleotides read TGTGCCACCAGCAGCCGGGTCCGTTATAATTCACCCCTCCACTTT. Encoded protein: CATSSRVRYNSPLHF.